Listed below are T cell receptor beta chains from one sample, sequenced in a study of early T cells in non-severe SARS-CoV-2 infection. Each CDR3 protein gets one entry after TCRdb re-called the 5' RACE reads with MiXCR. Here the sample spans 50,000 to 70,000 distinct CDR3 sequences, 9.5% to 15% being singletons. The sample taken for sequencing was whole blood. The receptors originated from an adult who was a healthcare worker with PCR-confirmed SARS-CoV-2 infection or an uninfected control (not recorded which). Both conserved end residues are part of each CDR3. The D gene is left open where the match is weak. The size entry is marked missing in some rows and otherwise reads once, few, many or a size class.

j_call d_call clone_size v_call cdr3_nt cdr3_aa
TRBJ2-2 TRBD1 many TRBV7-3 TGTGCCAGCAGCTTATTACAGGGGGCCGGGGAGCTGTTTTTT CASSLLQGAGELFF
TRBJ1-2 TRBD1 many TRBV7-8 TGTGCCAGCAGCTTACGGACAGGTCGGGGAGGCTACACCTTC CASSLRTGRGGYTF
TRBJ1-1 - - TRBV20-1 TGCAGTGCTAGGTCGGGGCATGGGTACACTGAAGCTTTCTTT CSARSGHGYTEAFF
TRBJ1-4 - few TRBV5-4 TGTGCCAGCAGCTTGGCCCCGATTGGGGTTAATGAAAAACTGTTTTTT CASSLAPIGVNEKLFF
TRBJ2-5 - - TRBV7-9 TGTGCCAGCGAAGGAGGGAAGACCCAGTACTTC CASEGGKTQYF
TRBJ2-1 - - TRBV5-1 TGCACCAGCAGCTTGGGCGGGTACAATGAGCAGTTCTTC CTSSLGGYNEQFF
TRBJ2-6 TRBD2 many TRBV3-1 TGTGCCAGCAGCCAAGTGCGACTAGCCAACGCTGGGGCCAACGTCCTGACTTTC CASSQVRLANAGANVLTF
TRBJ1-1 TRBD1 few TRBV2 TGTGCCAGCAAACAGGGACAGGGGAGGACTGAAGCTTTCTTT CASKQGQGRTEAFF
TRBJ2-7 - many TRBV14 TGTGCCAGCAGCCAAGATCATAGTTTCCAGGGAATAGACGAGCAGTACTTC CASSQDHSFQGIDEQYF
TRBJ1-1 - few TRBV12-3/TRBV12-4 TGTGCCAGCAGTTTAGCGGGGGTAGGCACTGAAGCTTTCTTT CASSLAGVGTEAFF
TRBJ2-5 TRBD2 few TRBV11-2 TGTGCCAGCAGTTACAATAGCGGGGAGACCCAGTACTTC CASSYNSGETQYF
TRBJ2-7 TRBD2 - TRBV5-1 TGCGCCAGCAGCGTACTAGCGGAGGAATACGAGCAGTACTTC CASSVLAEEYEQYF
TRBJ1-2 - - TRBV6-4 TGTGCCAGCAGCTCCTCGGCCTCAAACTATGGCTACACCTTC CASSSSASNYGYTF
TRBJ2-7 TRBD1 many TRBV27 TGTGCCAGCAGCCTCCGGACAGGGCTCGACGAGCAGTACTTC CASSLRTGLDEQYF
TRBJ2-1 - many TRBV18 TGTGCCAGCTCACCTGGGGCGCTGAGCTCCTACAATGAGCAGTTCTTC CASSPGALSSYNEQFF
TRBJ1-1 - few TRBV6-1 TGTGCCAGCAGACCACTTCAAGGGGGAAAAGATGAAGCTTTCTTT CASRPLQGGKDEAFF
TRBJ1-5 - few TRBV18 TGTGCCAGCTCAGGGGGCGTCGGCAATCAGCCCCAGCATTTT CASSGGVGNQPQHF
TRBJ1-2 TRBD1 - TRBV10-3 TGTGCCGCGACAGGGGGCTATGGCTACACCTTC CAATGGYGYTF
TRBJ2-7 - few TRBV29-1 TGCAGTTTCAAAACGGGAGACTCCTACGAGCAGTACTTC CSFKTGDSYEQYF
TRBJ2-3 - - TRBV18 TGTGCCAGCTTACTGACAGGATTAAGCACAGATACGCAGTATTTT CASLLTGLSTDTQYF
TRBJ2-5 - few TRBV20-1 TGCAGTGCGGGACCTAGAGGAGAGACCCAGTACTTC CSAGPRGETQYF
TRBJ1-1 - many TRBV7-9 TGTGCCAGCAGCTCCGGAGAACAGGGAAGTCGGACTGAAGCTTTCTTT CASSSGEQGSRTEAFF
TRBJ1-3 - many TRBV6-1 TGTGCCAGCAGTGAACTTAATCGGCGAAACACCATATATTTT CASSELNRRNTIYF
TRBJ2-7 TRBD2 many TRBV20-1 TGCAGTGCTAGAGGCCCGCTCCGCGGGGGTCCCTACGAGCAGTACTTC CSARGPLRGGPYEQYF
TRBJ1-1 - many TRBV19 TGTGCCAGTAGTGTACAGGGAGGGAACACTGAAGCTTTCTTT CASSVQGGNTEAFF
TRBJ2-7 - few TRBV27 TGTGCCAGCAGTTTCAACCTTCGGGAGCAGTACTTC CASSFNLREQYF
TRBJ2-1 TRBD2 many TRBV3-1 TGTGCCAGCAGCCAAGAACTAGCGGGGGCCGGTGAGCAGTTCTTC CASSQELAGAGEQFF
TRBJ2-7 - few TRBV5-5 TGTGCCAGCACCCTTGAGGCAGGGGAGACCTACGAGCAGTACTTC CASTLEAGETYEQYF
TRBJ2-1 TRBD1 - TRBV5-4 TGTGCCAGCAGCTTGGCCGGGGGACAGGGGAACAATGAGCAGTTCTTC CASSLAGGQGNNEQFF
TRBJ1-3 TRBD1 many TRBV6-6 TGTGCCAGCAGTTACCTGCCCGGACAGGGGGTACGTTACTCTGGAAACACCATATATTTT CASSYLPGQGVRYSGNTIYF
TRBJ2-5 - - TRBV9 TGTGCCAGCAGCGGTGGGCACCAAGAGACCCAGTACTTC CASSGGHQETQYF
TRBJ1-5 - few TRBV6-6 TGTGCCAGCAGTTACTCCCCCGCGGGGGAGGCTCAGCCCCAGCATTTT CASSYSPAGEAQPQHF
TRBJ2-3 - few TRBV7-9 TGTGCCAGCAGCACCGGACACAGCACAGATACGCAGTATTTT CASSTGHSTDTQYF
TRBJ1-1 - many TRBV20-1 TGCAGTGCCTCAATACAGGGGAACACTGAAGCTTTCTTT CSASIQGNTEAFF
TRBJ2-3 - many TRBV18 TGTGCCAGCAGCCCCACAGATACGCAGTATTTT CASSPTDTQYF
TRBJ2-7 - - TRBV3-1 TGTGCCAGCAGCCAAGTGGGGGGCAGTGACGCTGTGCAGTACTTC CASSQVGGSDAVQYF
TRBJ2-1 - few TRBV6-2/TRBV6-3 TGTGCCAGCAGTTGGAGCTCCTACAATGAGCAGTTCTTC CASSWSSYNEQFF
TRBJ1-2 - - TRBV20-1 TGCAGTGCTAGAGGACACAACTATGGCTACACCTTC CSARGHNYGYTF
TRBJ1-5 TRBD1 few TRBV12-3/TRBV12-4 TGTGCCAGCAGGTCTGGACAGGGAGGCAATCAGCCCCAGCATTTT CASRSGQGGNQPQHF
TRBJ2-6 TRBD1 - TRBV12-3/TRBV12-4 TGTGCCAGCAGTGGGACAGTCCTCCTAGAGGGGGCCAACGTCCTGACTTTC CASSGTVLLEGANVLTF